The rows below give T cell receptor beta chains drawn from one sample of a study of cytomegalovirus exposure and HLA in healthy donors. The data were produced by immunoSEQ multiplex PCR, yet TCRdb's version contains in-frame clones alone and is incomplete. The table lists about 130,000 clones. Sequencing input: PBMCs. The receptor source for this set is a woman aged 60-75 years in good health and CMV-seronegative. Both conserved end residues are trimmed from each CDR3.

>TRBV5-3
ARRGGRRNQPQH
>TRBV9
ASSVGPGAGYEQY
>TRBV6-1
ASPRTATSYEQY
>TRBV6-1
ASTPAWGAGEQY
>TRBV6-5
ASKGAGALLDGYT
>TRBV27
ASSATTSSLSYEQY
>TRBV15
ATSSARGRNTIY
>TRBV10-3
AISALTGTYEQY
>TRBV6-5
ASNRLGQSTEAF
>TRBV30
AWSRGASYEQY
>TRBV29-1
SVDLGTGNEKLF
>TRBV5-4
ASSTRVGDTEAF
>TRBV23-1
ASSQPPRRDTGEQY
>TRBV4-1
ASSQVRVNEKLF
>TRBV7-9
ASSLEGKMGNTEAF
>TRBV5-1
ASSEGLSSGANVLT
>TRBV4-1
ASRQDSSFNSPLH
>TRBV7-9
ASSTGQGNSPLH
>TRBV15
ATSSRAGGGGQY
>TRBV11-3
ASSSRRANTGELF